This T cell receptor beta chain was documented in a study of blood T cells in healthy people across ages. Whole-study results and caveats: More naive CD4+ cells and higher diversity marked long-lived donors relative to aged donors.

Comment on this clonotype: Its specificity is unknown.

Each individual donor underwent a draw of 8 to 10 milliliters of peripheral blood. Alongside a J-beta primer mix, a sample-barcoded 5' primer served in a second PCR lasting about 7 to 12 cycles. Tags on each cDNA molecule came from a template-switch adaptor with 12 random nucleotides. Every sample produced at least 2.5 million CDR3-containing paired-end reads. MiXCR was run by TCRdb on the 5' RACE reads, yielding one entry per CDR3 protein. The sample lists around 1.5 million distinct CDR3 sequences, approximately 63% occurring once. Trimming removed 8 bases from V and 8 bases from J; junction bases left unmatched: 17. Germline V gives CDR1 MGHDK, CDR2 SYGVNS. The length of the CDR3 is 16 residues.

The material sequenced was blood. The J gene is TRBJ1-2, the V gene TRBV25-1; 10 bases agree with TRBD1. The TCR sequence derives from a man between 18 and 29 years old in good health. The CDR3 DNA reads TGTGCCAGCTCTAGTGGGCCCGGGACAGGGGCAGGGGGCTACACCTTC. Protein sequence: CASSSGPGTGAGGYTF.